Presented here are 9 T cell receptor beta chains from one specimen sequenced in a study of cytomegalovirus exposure and HLA in healthy donors (dated by TCRdb to about 2017). The library was made by the immunoSEQ multiplex PCR assay. The multiplex PCR relied on a mix of 60 forward primers for TCR Vbeta segments and 13 reverse primers for TCR Jbeta segments. Held by TCRdb, this immuneACCESS table contains in-frame sequences only and omits some clones. Under half of the omission traces to an unresolved V gene where checked; the cause of the rest is unknown. This sample's records show 130,000 or so clones. The leading ten clones occupy 2.2% of the sample. The specimen sequenced was PBMCs. The receptors were sampled from a woman aged 18-29 years in good health and CMV-seronegative.

The V and J genes are TRBV19 and TRBJ2-3, with 9 bases that match TRBD2. Losses at the gene ends were 0 bases for V and 5 bases for J; bases not matched to a gene: 12. The germline V gene encodes CDR1 LNHDA and CDR2 SQIVND (reference sequence). The CDR3 runs to 18 residues. The DNA of the CDR3 is TGTGCCAGTAGTATAGACAGTAGGGCGGGAGGGCTACAAGATACGCAGTATTTT. It specifies CASSIDSRAGGLQDTQYF.

The rearrangement uses TRBV6-6 and TRBJ1-1; tentatively, D is TRBD1 (5 bases). There are 11 residues in the CDR3. Germline V gene lookup returns CDR1 MNHNY and CDR2 SVGAGI (reference sequence). V was clipped by 6 bases and J by 7 bases, with 9 bases between them. Here the CDR3 DNA reads TGTGCCAGCAGGGAAGACAGTGAAGCTTTCTTT. Protein product: CASREDSEAFF.

The CDR3: CASSPTAGGGTDTQYF. The CDR3, as DNA: TGCGCCAGCAGCCCAACAGCGGGAGGGGGTACAGATACGCAGTATTTT. The V and J genes are TRBV4-3 and TRBJ2-3; 10 positions agree with TRBD2. Losses at the gene ends were 4 bases for V and 3 bases for J; bases not matched to a gene: 7. The CDR3 spans 16 residues. Germline values: CDR1 LGHNA, CDR2 YSLEER.

The chain recombines TRBV7-2 with TRBJ1-5, with 8 bases that match TRBD1. Trimming cost V 3 bases and J 3 bases; bases outside gene matches: 10. From germline, CDR1 is SGHTA and CDR2 FQGNSA. The CDR3 totals 17 residues. CDR3 residues: CASSFSGGQALNQPQHF. CDR3 DNA sequence: TGTGCCAGCAGCTTTTCAGGGGGCCAGGCGCTCAATCAGCCCCAGCATTTT.

The chain carries TRBV5-1 and TRBJ1-3, with D maybe TRBD1 (5 bases). Trimming pared 1 base from V and 2 bases from J, leaving 10 bases between. Germline V gene data show CDR1 as SGHRS and CDR2 as YFSETQ. The CDR3 spans 15 residues. This chain's CDR3 is CASSLQGITGNTIYF. Written as DNA, the CDR3 is TGCGCCAGCAGCTTGCAGGGAATCACTGGAAACACCATATATTTT.

The rearrangement uses TRBV29-1 and TRBJ2-2, with TRBD1 matching 10 bases. Germline loops: CDR1 SQVTM, CDR2 ANQGSEA. The CDR3 spans 15 residues. V was pared by 7 bases and J by 3 bases, with 8 bases of the junction left unmatched. In DNA form, the CDR3 reads TGCAGCGCTCTCGACAGGGGGCATGACACCGGGGAGCTGTTTTTT. Protein sequence: CSALDRGHDTGELFF.

The V gene is TRBV19, the J gene TRBJ2-3, with TRBD1 identical over 8 bases. This CDR3 has 15 residues. The germline V gene has CDR1 LNHDA and CDR2 SQIVND (reference sequence). Losses at the gene ends were 4 bases for V and 1 base for J; bases not matched to a gene: 4. CDR3 DNA sequence: TGTGCCAGTAGTACCGGGACAGGAGGCACAGATACGCAGTATTTT. It codes for CASSTGTGGTDTQYF. The variable domain in full, with the rest retrieved from reference TRBV19 and TRBJ2-3, is DGGITQSPKYLFRKEGQNVTLSCEQNLNHDAMYWYRQDPGQGLRLIYYSQIVNDFQKGDIAEGYSVSREKKESFPLTVTSAQKNPTAFYLCASSTGTGGTDTQYFGPGTRLTVL.

The J gene is TRBJ1-1, the V gene TRBV27; D uncertain. CDR1 is MNHEY and CDR2 is SMNVEV in the germline V gene (reference sequence). The V gene lost 5 bases and the J gene lost 1 base, with 8 bases spanning the gap. The CDR3 is 13 residues long. For the CDR3, the DNA is TGTGCCAGCAGTCCATACTCGAACACTGAAGCTTTCTTT. The encoded protein is CASSPYSNTEAFF.

The chain combines TRBV5-1 with TRBJ2-7; TRBD1 agrees at 9 bases. The CDR3 extends over 14 amino acids. Unmatched junction bases numbered 4, after V lost 3 bases and J lost 3 bases. Per germline, CDR1 SGHRS and CDR2 YFSETQ. CDR3 region: CASSSTGGDYEQYF. The CDR3 coding sequence is TGCGCCAGCAGCTCAACAGGGGGCGACTACGAGCAGTACTTC.